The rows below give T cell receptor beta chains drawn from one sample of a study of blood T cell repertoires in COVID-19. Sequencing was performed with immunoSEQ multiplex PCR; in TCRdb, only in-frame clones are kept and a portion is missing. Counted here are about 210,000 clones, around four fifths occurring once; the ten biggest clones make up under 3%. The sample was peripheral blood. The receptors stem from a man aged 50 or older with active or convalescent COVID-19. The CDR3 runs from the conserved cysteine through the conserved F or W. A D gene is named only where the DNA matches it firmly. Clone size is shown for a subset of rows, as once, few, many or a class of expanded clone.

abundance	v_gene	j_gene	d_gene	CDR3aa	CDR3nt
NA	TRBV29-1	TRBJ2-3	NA	CSVDETRDTQYF	TGCAGCGTTGATGAGACTCGAGATACGCAGTATTTT
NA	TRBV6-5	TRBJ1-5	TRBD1	CASSPTGVNQPQHF	TGTGCCAGCAGTCCGACAGGGGTGAACCAGCCCCAGCATTTT
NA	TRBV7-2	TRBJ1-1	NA	CASSFRNGALNTEAFF	TGTGCCAGCAGCTTTCGTAATGGGGCTTTGAACACTGAAGCTTTCTTT
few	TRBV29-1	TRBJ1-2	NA	CSVNSYGYTF	TGCAGCGTAAACAGCTATGGCTACACCTTC
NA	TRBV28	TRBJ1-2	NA	CASSLGQVEIYGYTF	TGTGCCAGCAGTTTAGGCCAGGTCGAGATCTATGGCTACACCTTC
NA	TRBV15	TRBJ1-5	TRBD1	CATSNRQGNGQPQHF	TGTGCCACCAGCAACAGACAGGGGAACGGTCAGCCCCAGCATTTT
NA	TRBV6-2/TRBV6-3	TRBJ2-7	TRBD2	CASSITSGDSYEQYF	TGTGCCAGCAGTATAACTAGCGGTGACTCCTACGAGCAGTACTTC
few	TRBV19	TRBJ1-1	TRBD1	CASSFTDRAPEAFF	TGTGCCAGTAGTTTTACTGACAGGGCCCCTGAAGCTTTCTTT
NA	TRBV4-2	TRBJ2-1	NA	CASSQRNSVHNEQFF	TGTGCCAGCAGCCAAAGGAATAGCGTTCACAATGAGCAGTTCTTC
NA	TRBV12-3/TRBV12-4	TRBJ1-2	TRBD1	CASSDDRGRGYTF	TGTGCCAGCAGTGATGACAGGGGGAGAGGCTACACCTTC
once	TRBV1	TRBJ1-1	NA	CTSSQDLWAGAEAFF	TGCACCAGCAGCCAAGATCTGTGGGCTGGGGCGGAAGCTTTCTTT
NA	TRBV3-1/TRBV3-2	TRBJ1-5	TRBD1	CASSSGQGGNQPQHF	TGTGCCAGCAGCTCCGGACAGGGGGGAAATCAGCCCCAGCATTTT
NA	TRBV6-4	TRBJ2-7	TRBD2	CASSDTSGSYEQYF	TGTGCCAGCAGTGATACTAGCGGGAGCTACGAGCAGTACTTC
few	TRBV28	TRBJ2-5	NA	CASSLLRRQETQYF	TGTGCCAGCAGTTTACTGCGGCGACAAGAGACCCAGTACTTC
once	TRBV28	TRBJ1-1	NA	CASSIQGGNTEAFF	TGTGCCAGCAGTATACAGGGTGGGAACACTGAAGCTTTCTTT
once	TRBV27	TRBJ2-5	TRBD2	CASRRGSHSPETQYF	TGTGCCAGCAGACGCGGGAGTCACTCACCAGAGACCCAGTACTTC
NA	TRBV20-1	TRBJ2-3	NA	CSASLTDTQYF	TGCAGTGCTTCACTCACAGATACGCAGTATTTT
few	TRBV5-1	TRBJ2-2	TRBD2	CASNAGGSGELFF	TGCGCCAGCAACGCGGGAGGCTCCGGGGAGCTGTTTTTT
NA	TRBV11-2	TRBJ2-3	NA	CASSLTGETDTQYF	TGTGCCAGCAGCTTAACGGGAGAAACAGATACGCAGTATTTT
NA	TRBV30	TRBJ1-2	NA	CAWSRGVFGYGYTF	TGTGCCTGGAGCCGCGGGGTTTTTGGCTATGGCTACACCTTC
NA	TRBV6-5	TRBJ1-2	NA	CASSDPGLPVRGYTF	TGTGCCAGCAGCGATCCCGGTCTTCCGGTCCGAGGCTACACCTTC
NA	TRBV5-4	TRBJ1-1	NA	CASSLARINTEAFF	TGTGCCAGCAGCTTGGCCAGGATTAACACTGAAGCTTTCTTT
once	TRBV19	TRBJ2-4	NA	CASSSPNLNIQYF	TGTGCCAGTAGTTCCCCCAACTTGAACATTCAGTACTTC
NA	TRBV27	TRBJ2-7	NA	CASSLADSYEQYF	TGTGCCAGCAGTTTAGCGGATTCATACGAGCAGTACTTC
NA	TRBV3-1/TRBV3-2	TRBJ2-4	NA	CASSHSEGQYF	TGTGCCAGCAGCCATTCGGAGGGTCAGTACTTC
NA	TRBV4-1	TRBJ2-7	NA	CASSQGEKSIYEQYF	TGCGCCAGCAGCCAAGGGGAGAAGTCAATCTACGAGCAGTACTTC
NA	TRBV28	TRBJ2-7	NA	CASSSFLRGGGGAYEQYF	TGTGCCAGCAGTTCCTTTTTAAGGGGGGGAGGCGGGGCCTACGAGCAGTACTTC
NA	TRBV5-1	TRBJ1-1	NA	CASSFPTAAGTEAFF	TGCGCCAGCAGCTTCCCGACCGCCGCGGGAACTGAAGCTTTCTTT
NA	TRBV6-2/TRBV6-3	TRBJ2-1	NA	CASSLLALEQFF	TGTGCCAGCAGTTTACTAGCCTTGGAGCAGTTCTTC
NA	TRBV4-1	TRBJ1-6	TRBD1	CASSPSIPRDRGSPLHF	TGCGCCAGCAGTCCGAGCATACCCCGGGACAGGGGGTCACCCCTCCACTTT
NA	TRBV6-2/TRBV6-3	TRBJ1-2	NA	CASSYFGPTYGYTF	TGTGCCAGCAGTTACTTTGGGCCCACCTATGGCTACACCTTC
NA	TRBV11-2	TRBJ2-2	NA	CASSFNGGRELFF	TGTGCCAGCAGCTTTAACGGAGGGAGGGAGCTGTTTTTT
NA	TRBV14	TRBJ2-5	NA	CASSLRLARLQGETQYF	TGTGCCAGCAGCCTACGACTAGCCAGATTGCAGGGGGAGACCCAGTACTTC
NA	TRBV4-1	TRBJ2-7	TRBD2	CASSQDRRASGPKITYEQYF	TGCGCCAGCAGCCAAGACAGACGGGCTAGCGGGCCTAAAATTACCTACGAGCAGTACTTC
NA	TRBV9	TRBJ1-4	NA	CASSLQEGEKLFF	TGTGCCAGCAGCTTACAGGAAGGAGAAAAACTGTTTTTT
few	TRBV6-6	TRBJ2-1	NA	CASSWRGNEQFF	TGTGCCAGCAGCTGGAGAGGGAATGAGCAGTTCTTC
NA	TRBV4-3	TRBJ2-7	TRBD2	CASSQALLAGPGEQYF	TGCGCCAGCAGCCAAGCCTTACTAGCGGGCCCCGGGGAGCAGTACTTC
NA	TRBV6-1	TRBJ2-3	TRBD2	CASSGGTSGITSTDTQYF	TGTGCCAGCAGTGGAGGGACTAGCGGGATTACTAGCACAGATACGCAGTATTTT
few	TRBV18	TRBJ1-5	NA	CASSPWSLAEPQHF	TGTGCCAGCTCACCATGGTCCCTCGCGGAGCCCCAGCATTTT
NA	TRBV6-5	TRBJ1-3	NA	CASSRGLSSGNTIYF	TGTGCCAGCAGCCGGGGTCTTTCCTCTGGAAACACCATATATTTT
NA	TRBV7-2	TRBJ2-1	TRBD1	CASSRSGTATYNEQFF	TGTGCCAGCAGCCGGTCGGGGACAGCGACCTACAATGAGCAGTTCTTC
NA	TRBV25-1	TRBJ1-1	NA	CASAGDGNTEAFF	TGTGCCAGCGCAGGGGACGGGAACACTGAAGCTTTCTTT